The T cell receptor (beta chain) under discussion was sequenced for a study of graft-versus-host responses after intestinal transplantation. Overall study context: Isolated intestinal, liver-intestinal, or multivisceral transplants were what recipients had. Every one of the recipients received anti-thymocyte globulin induction and afterwards took tacrolimus and steroids for around 3 years.

CDR1 is MNHNS, CDR2 SASEGT, per germline. The CDR3 is 11 amino acids. V lost 10 bases and J 4 bases, leaving 8 bases between the germline ends. Method: immunoSEQ multiplex PCR; TCRdb's copy keeps in-frame clones and lacks some. The sample lists some 130,000 clones, around 96% occurring once. As to this clone: Its antigen is currently unknown.

General study results and limits: Recipient-marrow GvH clones were detected, some having first appeared in ileum or blood. Early post-transplant falls in HvG clones accompanied the peak levels of circulating GvH clones.

This TCR was recovered from a human donor who received an intestinal transplant. The chain joins TRBV6-1 to TRBJ1-3; D is unresolved. The sequenced sample was unstimulated CD8+ T cells sorted from spleen or lymph node cells, obtained before intestinal transplant. The CDR3 region has the DNA TGTGCCACCGGCGTAGGAAACACCATATATTTT. Translation: CATGVGNTIYF.